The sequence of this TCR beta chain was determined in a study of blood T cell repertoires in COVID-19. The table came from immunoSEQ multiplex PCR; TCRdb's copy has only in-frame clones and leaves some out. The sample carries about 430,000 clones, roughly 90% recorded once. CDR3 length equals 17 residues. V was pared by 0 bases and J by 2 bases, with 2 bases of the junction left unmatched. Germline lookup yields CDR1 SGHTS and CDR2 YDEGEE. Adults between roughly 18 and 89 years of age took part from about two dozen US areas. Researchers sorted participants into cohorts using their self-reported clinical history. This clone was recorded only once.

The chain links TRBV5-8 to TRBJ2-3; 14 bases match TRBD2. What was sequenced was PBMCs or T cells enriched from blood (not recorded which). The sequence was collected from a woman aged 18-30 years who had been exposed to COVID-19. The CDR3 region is CASSLEGLAGDTDTQYF. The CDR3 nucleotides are TGTGCCAGCAGCTTGGAGGGACTAGCGGGGGACACAGATACGCAGTATTTT. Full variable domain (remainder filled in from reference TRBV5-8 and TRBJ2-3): EAGVTQSPTHLIKTRGQQATLRCSPISGHTSVYWYQQALGLGLQFLLWYDEGEERNRGNFPPRFSGRQFPNYSSELNVNALELEDSALYLCASSLEGLAGDTDTQYFGPGTRLTVL.